Listed here is a single T cell receptor beta chain. This clonotype was seen more than once but under ten times. Which antigen it targets is not known. One base away there is no much larger clone; base qualities are not given. Sequencing relied on an Illumina NovaSeq 6000. Using 5'RACE with constant-segment primers, TCRalpha and TCRbeta cDNA libraries were constructed, with sample barcodes and unique molecular identifiers added in the process. Trizol reagent was used to extract RNA from every sample. Libraries were amplified in two PCR steps, with a second sample barcode and Illumina TruSeq adapters added in the second step. Libraries were sequenced on an Illumina NovaSeq with 2 x 150 bp paired-end reads. Turning to the authors' computational methods: With migec v1.2.7, reads were demultiplexed and then collapsed into UMI-guided consensus sequences. Using mixcr v2.1.11, UMI consensuses were aligned to TRA and TRB V and J templates and then assembled into clonotypes. Clonotypes were classified as expanded or contracted when called significant by both edgeR and NoisET, with noise models trained on biological replicates. For edgeR calls, the cutoffs were a false discovery rate-adjusted p below 0.01 and a log2 fold-change threshold of 1. As an exploratory analysis of dynamics, max-normalized trajectories of the 1000 most abundant clonotypes were examined with PCA combined with hierarchical clustering. Separately sequenced CD4+ and CD8+ repertoires were used to assign the CD4 or CD8 phenotype of responding clones. Starting from the raw public reads, TCRdb applied fastp trimming at Q25, assembled clones with MiXCR and retained in-frame beta chains. Duplicate CDR3 protein sequences are folded into a single record with the most common DNA and genes. TCRdb's processing, not the authors' own work, is the source of the V and J calls. Recorded for this sample are almost 550,000 distinct CDR3 sequences; 20% of them occurred a single time. The ten biggest clones cover approximately 12% of the sample.

The data are from a study of T-cell memory formation after mild COVID-19 (dated by TCRdb to the early 2020s). A note on the overall study: TCR sequence clusters from the two donors were found to be largely donor specific. Longitudinal TCRalpha and TCRbeta repertoire sequencing tracked T-cell clones expanding and contracting after mild COVID-19 in a couple of donors. Two young, previously healthy adult volunteers made up the cohort, one male and one female.

Ficoll-Paque density gradient centrifugation was used to isolate PBMCs. The junction shows trimming of 5 bases on V and 0 bases on J, plus 16 bases between the germline ends. Reading the germline V gene (reference sequence) gives CDR1 PRHDT and CDR2 FYEKMQ. The CDR3 goes from the cysteine to the phenylalanine over 16 residues. Of the read, only the CDR3 DNA is kept; its 48 bases are in frame from base 1. Study-level results and caveats: The study included only two mild cases, and larger cohorts that include severe cases with pre-infection samples were judged to be necessary. Whether the second-wave clones peaking on day 37 were SARS-CoV-2 specific was not confirmed. Clones that contracted from day 15 to 85 showed balanced CD4/CD8 phenotypes, whereas a second wave of clones that expanded from day 15 to 37 leaned towards CD4+. Some responding clones were found in pre-infection memory, which suggests that pre-existing cross-reactive memory T cells took part in the SARS-CoV-2 response. Contracting CD4+ clones appeared mostly in the CM and EM memory subsets, whereas CD8+ clones were enriched in EMRA.

The receptor was derived from an adult woman who had mild COVID-19 (a few samples of this study predate the infection). The sample titles of this study are shuffled in the database, so cell type and time point are left out; the donor was told from shared clones. The receptor chain draws on TRBV13 and TRBJ1-1; D gene: possibly TRBD1, on 5 matching bases. Sequencing was done on a sample of PBMCs or a T cell subset sorted from them (not recorded which). The CDR3 sequence is CASSQRDRGMNTEAFF. The nucleotide sequence is TGTGCCAGCAGCCAACGGGACCGGGGTATGAACACTGAAGCTTTCTTT.